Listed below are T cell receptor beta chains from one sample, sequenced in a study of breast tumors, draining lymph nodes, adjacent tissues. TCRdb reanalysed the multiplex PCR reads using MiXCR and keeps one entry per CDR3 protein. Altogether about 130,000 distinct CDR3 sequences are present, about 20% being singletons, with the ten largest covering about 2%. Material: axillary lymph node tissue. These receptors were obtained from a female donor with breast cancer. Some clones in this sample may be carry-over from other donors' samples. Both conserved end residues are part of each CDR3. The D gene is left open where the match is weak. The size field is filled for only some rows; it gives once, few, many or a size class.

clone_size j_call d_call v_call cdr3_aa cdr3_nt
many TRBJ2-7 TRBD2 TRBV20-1 CSARSTSGRARIEQYF TGCAGTGCTAGGTCCACTAGCGGGAGGGCCCGGATCGAGCAGTACTTC
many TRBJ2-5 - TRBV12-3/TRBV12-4 CASKLGLRGETQYF TGTGCCAGCAAGCTGGGACTCAGGGGGGAGACCCAGTACTTC
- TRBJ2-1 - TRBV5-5 CASSAFQSSYNEQFF TGTGCCAGCAGCGCATTCCAGAGCTCCTACAATGAGCAGTTCTTC
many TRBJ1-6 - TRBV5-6 CASSLGGFQSPLHF TGTGCCAGCAGCTTGGGGGGATTCCAATCACCCCTCCACTTT
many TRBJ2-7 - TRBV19 CASSLQGTYEQYF TGTGCCAGTAGTTTACAGGGTACCTACGAGCAGTACTTC
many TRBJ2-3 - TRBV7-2 CASSLSDTQYF TGTGCCAGCAGCCTATCAGATACGCAGTATTTT
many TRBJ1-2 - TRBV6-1 CASSPRQETSYGYTF TGTGCCAGCAGTCCGCGACAGGAGACCTCATATGGCTACACCTTC
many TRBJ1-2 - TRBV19 CASSIPRGGDNYGYTF TGTGCCAGTAGTATACCTCGGGGCGGCGACAACTATGGCTACACCTTC
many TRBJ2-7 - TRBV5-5 CASSFVDTYEQYF TGTGCCAGCAGCTTTGTCGATACCTACGAGCAGTACTTC
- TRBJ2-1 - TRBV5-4 CASTVAGTSWEQFF TGTGCCAGCACGGTAGCCGGGACCTCATGGGAGCAGTTCTTC
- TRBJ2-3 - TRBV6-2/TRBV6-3 CASSSPIPADTQYF TGTGCCAGCAGTAGCCCCATACCAGCAGATACGCAGTATTTT
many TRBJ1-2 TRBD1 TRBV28 CASSWTGGAVYGYTF TGTGCCAGCAGTTGGACAGGGGGCGCTGTCTATGGCTACACCTTC
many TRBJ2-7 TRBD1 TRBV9 CASSPRDRLYEQYF TGTGCCAGCAGCCCCCGGGACAGACTCTACGAGCAGTACTTC
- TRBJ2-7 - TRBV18 CASSLLGENEQHF TGTGCCAGCTCACTCCTAGGGGAAAACGAGCAGCACTTC
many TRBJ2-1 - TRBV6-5 CASSPTPNSYNEQFF TGTGCCAGCAGTCCCACTCCCAACTCCTACAATGAGCAGTTCTTC
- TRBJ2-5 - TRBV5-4 CASSLEGPQETQYF TGTGCCAGCAGCTTGGAAGGACCTCAAGAGACCCAGTACTTC
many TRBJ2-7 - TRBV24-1 CATSSGAEQYF TGTGCCACCAGTTCGGGGGCCGAGCAGTACTTC
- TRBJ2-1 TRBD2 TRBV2 CASSDDASGSSYNEQFF TGTGCCAGCAGTGATGATGCTAGCGGGAGCTCCTACAATGAGCAGTTCTTC
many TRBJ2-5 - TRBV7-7 CASSLTGRGETQYF TGTGCTAGCAGCTTGACAGGTCGCGGAGAGACCCAGTACTTC
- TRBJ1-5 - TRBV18 CASSPGGYSNQPQHF TGTGCCAGCTCACCTGGAGGGTATAGCAATCAGCCCCAGCATTTT